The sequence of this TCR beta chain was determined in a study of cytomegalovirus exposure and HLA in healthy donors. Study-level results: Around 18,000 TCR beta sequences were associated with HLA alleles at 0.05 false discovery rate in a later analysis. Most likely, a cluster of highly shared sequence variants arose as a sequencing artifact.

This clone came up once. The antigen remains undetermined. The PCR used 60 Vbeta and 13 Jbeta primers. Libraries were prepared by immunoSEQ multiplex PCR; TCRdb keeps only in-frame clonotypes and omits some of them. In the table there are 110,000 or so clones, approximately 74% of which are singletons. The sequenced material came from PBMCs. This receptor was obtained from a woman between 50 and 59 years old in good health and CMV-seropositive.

CDR3 amino acids: CASSLDPNSGYTF. CDR3 nucleotides: TGTGCCAGCAGCTTGGACCCAAATAGTGGCTACACCTTC. V gene TRBV5-5 combines with J gene TRBJ1-2; no clear D gene. The V gene's germline CDR1 is SGHKS and CDR2 YYEKEE (reference sequence). Trimming took 0 bases from V and 7 from J, leaving 10 bases between them. The CDR3 has 13 residues.